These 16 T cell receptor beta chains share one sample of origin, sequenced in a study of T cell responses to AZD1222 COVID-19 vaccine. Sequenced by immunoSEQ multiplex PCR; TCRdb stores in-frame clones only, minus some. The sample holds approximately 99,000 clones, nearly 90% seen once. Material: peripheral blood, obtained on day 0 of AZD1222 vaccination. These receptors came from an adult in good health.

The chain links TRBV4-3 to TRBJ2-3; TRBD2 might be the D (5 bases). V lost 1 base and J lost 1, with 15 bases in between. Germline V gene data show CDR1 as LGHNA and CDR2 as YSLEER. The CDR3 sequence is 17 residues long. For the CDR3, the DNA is TGCGCCAGCAGCCAAGTTTGGACTCCGGAGGGCACAGATACGCAGTATTTT. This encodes CASSQVWTPEGTDTQYF.

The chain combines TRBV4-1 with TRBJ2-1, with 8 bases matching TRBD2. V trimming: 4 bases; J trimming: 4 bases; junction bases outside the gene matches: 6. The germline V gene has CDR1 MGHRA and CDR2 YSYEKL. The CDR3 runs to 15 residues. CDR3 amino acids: CASSRPSGGYNEQFF. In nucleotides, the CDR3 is TGCGCCAGCAGCCGTCCCAGCGGGGGATACAATGAGCAGTTCTTC.

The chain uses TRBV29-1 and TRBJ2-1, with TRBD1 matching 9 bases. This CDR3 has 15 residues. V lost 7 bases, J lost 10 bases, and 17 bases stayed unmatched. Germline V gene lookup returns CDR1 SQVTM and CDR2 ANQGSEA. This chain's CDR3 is CSARGSGTGFREQFF. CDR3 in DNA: TGCAGCGCCCGTGGGTCCGGGACAGGGTTCAGGGAGCAGTTCTTC.

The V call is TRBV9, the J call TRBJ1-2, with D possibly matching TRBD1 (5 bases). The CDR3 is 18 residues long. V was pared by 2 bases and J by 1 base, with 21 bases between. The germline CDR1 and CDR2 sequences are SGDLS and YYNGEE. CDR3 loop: CASSVLNAGQDINYGYTF. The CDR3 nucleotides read TGTGCCAGCAGCGTTCTAAATGCGGGGCAGGACATTAACTATGGCTACACCTTC.

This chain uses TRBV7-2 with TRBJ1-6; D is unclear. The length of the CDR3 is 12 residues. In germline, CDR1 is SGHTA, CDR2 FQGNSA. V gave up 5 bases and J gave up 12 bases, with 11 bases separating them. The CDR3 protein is CASSPQAEPLHF. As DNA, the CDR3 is TGTGCCAGCAGCCCGCAGGCGGAACCCCTCCACTTT.

CDR3 in amino acids: CASSLDRWALTDTQYF. The CDR3 coding sequence is TGTGCCAGCAGCTTGGACAGATGGGCCCTCACAGATACGCAGTATTTT. The chain uses TRBV5-6 and TRBJ2-3; D remains unclear. The germline V gene encodes CDR1 SGHDT and CDR2 YYEEEE. Trimming cost V 0 bases and J 2 bases, with 13 bases left between them. The CDR3 contains 16 residues.

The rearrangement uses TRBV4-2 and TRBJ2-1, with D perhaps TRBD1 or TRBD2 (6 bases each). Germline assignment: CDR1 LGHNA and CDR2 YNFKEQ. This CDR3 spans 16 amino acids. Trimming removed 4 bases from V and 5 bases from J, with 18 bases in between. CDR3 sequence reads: CASSPAGQGRDNEQFF. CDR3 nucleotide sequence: TGTGCCAGCAGCCCTGCGGGGCAGGGGAGAGACAATGAGCAGTTCTTC.

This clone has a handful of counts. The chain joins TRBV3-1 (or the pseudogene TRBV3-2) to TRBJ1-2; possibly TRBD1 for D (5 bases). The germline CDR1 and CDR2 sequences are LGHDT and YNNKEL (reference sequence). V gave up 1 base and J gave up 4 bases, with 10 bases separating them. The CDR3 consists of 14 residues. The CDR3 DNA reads TGTGCCAGCAGCCAAGCCAGGGCTATCTATGGCTACACCTTC. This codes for CASSQARAIYGYTF.

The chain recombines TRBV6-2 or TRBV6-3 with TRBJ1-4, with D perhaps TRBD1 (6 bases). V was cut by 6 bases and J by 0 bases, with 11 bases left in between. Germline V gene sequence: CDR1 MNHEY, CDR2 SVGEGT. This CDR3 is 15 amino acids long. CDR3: CASSPDSATNEKLFF. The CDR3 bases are TGTGCCAGCAGCCCGGACAGTGCAACTAATGAAAAACTGTTTTTT.

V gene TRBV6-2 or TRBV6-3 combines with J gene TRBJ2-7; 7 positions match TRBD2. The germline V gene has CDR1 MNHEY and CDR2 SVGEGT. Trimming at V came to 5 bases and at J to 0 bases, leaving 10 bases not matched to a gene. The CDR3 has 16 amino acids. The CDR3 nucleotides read TGTGCCAGCAGTGCTCCGACTAGCCGTAGCTCCTACGAGCAGTACGTC. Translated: CASSAPTSRSSYEQYV.

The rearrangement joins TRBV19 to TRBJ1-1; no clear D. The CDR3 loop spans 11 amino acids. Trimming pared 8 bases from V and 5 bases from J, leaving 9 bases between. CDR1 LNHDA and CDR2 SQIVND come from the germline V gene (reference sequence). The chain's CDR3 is CASWEGTEAFF. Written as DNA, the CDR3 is TGTGCCAGTTGGGAAGGGACTGAAGCTTTCTTT.

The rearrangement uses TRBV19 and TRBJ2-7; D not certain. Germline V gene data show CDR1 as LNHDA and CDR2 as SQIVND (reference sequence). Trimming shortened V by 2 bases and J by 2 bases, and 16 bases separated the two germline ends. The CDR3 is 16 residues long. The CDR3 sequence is CASSINLGRPPYEQYV. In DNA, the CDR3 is TGTGCCAGTAGTATAAATCTAGGACGGCCCCCCTACGAGCAGTACGTC.

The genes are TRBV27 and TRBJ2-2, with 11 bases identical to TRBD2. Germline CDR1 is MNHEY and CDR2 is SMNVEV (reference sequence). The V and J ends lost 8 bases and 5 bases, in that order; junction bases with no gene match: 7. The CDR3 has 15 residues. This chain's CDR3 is CASRLTSGRTGELFF. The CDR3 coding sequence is TGTGCCAGCCGACTAACTAGCGGGAGAACCGGGGAGCTGTTTTTT.

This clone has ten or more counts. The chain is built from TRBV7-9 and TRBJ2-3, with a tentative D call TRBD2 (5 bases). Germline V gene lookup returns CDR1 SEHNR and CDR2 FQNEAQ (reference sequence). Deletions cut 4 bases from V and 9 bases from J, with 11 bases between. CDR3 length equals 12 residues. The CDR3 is CASSSLGSTQYF. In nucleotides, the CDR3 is TGTGCCAGCAGCTCACTAGGTTCCACGCAGTATTTT.

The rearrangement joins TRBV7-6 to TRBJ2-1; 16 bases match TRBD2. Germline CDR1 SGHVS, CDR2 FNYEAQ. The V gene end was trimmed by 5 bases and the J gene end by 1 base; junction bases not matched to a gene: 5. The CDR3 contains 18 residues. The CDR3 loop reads CASSPGLAGGPSYNEQFF. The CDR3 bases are TGTGCCAGCAGCCCGGGACTAGCGGGGGGGCCGTCCTACAATGAGCAGTTCTTC.

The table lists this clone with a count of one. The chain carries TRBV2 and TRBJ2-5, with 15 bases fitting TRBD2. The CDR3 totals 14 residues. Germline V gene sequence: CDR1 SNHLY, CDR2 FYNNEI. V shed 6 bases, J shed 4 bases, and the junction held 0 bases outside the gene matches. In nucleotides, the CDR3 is TGTGCCAGCAGGGGACTAGCGGGAGGAGAGACCCAGTACTTC. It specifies CASRGLAGGETQYF.